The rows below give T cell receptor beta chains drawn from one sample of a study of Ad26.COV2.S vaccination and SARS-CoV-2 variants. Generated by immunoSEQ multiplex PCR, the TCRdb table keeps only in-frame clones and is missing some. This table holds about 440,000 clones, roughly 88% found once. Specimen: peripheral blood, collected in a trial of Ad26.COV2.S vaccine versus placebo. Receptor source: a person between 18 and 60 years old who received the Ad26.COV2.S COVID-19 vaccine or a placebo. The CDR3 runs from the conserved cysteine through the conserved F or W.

CDR3: CASSQGTSGRGEQFF
V: TRBV7-8
J: TRBJ2-1

CDR3: CSVRLAGGNYNEQFF
V: TRBV29-1
J: TRBJ2-1

CDR3: CASSETWTSSAGETQYF
V: TRBV6-1
J: TRBJ2-5

CDR3: CATSRVLVASGRDEQFF
V: TRBV15
J: TRBJ2-1

CDR3: CAISESGSGSNTGELFF
V: TRBV10-3
J: TRBJ2-2

CDR3: CATSDASGTGGLNEQFF
V: TRBV24-1
J: TRBJ2-1

CDR3: CASSLGFGVESGTIYF
V: TRBV7-2
J: TRBJ1-3

CDR3: CASSPQGEQFF
V: TRBV18
J: TRBJ2-1

CDR3: CAISGNSGRASGTGELFF
V: TRBV10-3
J: TRBJ2-2

CDR3: CASSQVRQGLNTEAFF
V: TRBV4-1
J: TRBJ1-1

CDR3: CASSPGRWMDSGANVLTF
V: TRBV19
J: TRBJ2-6

CDR3: CASSLGGATNTEAFF
V: TRBV7-8
J: TRBJ1-1

CDR3: CASSLRGLAGAQYEQYF
V: TRBV7-2
J: TRBJ2-7

CDR3: CASSPGSRGELFF
V: TRBV18
J: TRBJ2-2

CDR3: CASRGAVNTEAFF
V: TRBV7-6
J: TRBJ1-1

CDR3: CASSGWGRGIDNEQFF
V: TRBV6-1
J: TRBJ2-1

CDR3: CASSRPGTGNIQYF
V: TRBV27
J: TRBJ2-4

CDR3: CASSIGLAIQETQYF
V: TRBV19
J: TRBJ2-5

CDR3: CASSSGAGGSTDTQYF
V: TRBV13
J: TRBJ2-3

CDR3: CARNIPGRHEQYF
V: TRBV27
J: TRBJ2-7

CDR3: CASSLKGGGTGELFF
V: TRBV7-3
J: TRBJ2-2

CDR3: CASSYMSGQGANQPQHF
V: TRBV6-2/TRBV6-3
J: TRBJ1-5

CDR3: CASRLERSSYNEQFF
V: TRBV27
J: TRBJ2-1